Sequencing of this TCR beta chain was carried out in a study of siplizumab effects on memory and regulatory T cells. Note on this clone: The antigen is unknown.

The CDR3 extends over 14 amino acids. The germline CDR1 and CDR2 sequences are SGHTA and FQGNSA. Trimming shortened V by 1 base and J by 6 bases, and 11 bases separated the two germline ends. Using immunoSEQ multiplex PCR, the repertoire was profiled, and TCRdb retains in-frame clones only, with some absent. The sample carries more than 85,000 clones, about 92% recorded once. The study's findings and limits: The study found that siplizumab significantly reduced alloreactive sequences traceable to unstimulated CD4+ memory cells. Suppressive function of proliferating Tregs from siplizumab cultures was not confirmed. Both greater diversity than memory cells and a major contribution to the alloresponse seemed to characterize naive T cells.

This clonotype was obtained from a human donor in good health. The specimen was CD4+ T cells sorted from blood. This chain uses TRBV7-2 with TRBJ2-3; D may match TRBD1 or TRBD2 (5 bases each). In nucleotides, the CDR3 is TGTGCCAGCAGCTTAGGGGACCCTAGGGATACGCAGTATTTT. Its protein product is CASSLGDPRDTQYF.